These T cell receptor beta chains were read from a single sample in a study of CD8+CD57+ T cells in acquired aplastic anemia. TCRdb processed the reads anew with MiXCR; each CDR3 protein has one entry. Found here are 250,000 to 300,000 distinct CDR3 sequences, under 60% of them singletons; the top ten hold 1% to 1.5%. What was sequenced was sorted CD4+, CD8+, or CD8+CD57+ T cells (not recorded which) from PBMCs. The receptors come from a human donor with aplastic anemia. The CDR3 runs from the conserved cysteine through the conserved F or W. D genes are given only for firm matches. Part of the rows lack a size; the others show once, few, many or a class for expanded clones.

TRBV3-1	TRBJ2-5	.	many	TGTGCCAGCAGCCCCCGAGGAGCAGGCGCCCACGAGACCCAGTACTTC	CASSPRGAGAHETQYF
TRBV20-1	TRBJ1-2	.	.	TGCAGTGCTAGAAACCGGGACTATGGCTACACCTTC	CSARNRDYGYTF
TRBV5-1	TRBJ1-4	TRBD1	many	TGCGCCAGCAGCACAGACAGGGGGGTAGAAAAACTGTTTTTT	CASSTDRGVEKLFF
TRBV7-9	TRBJ2-1	TRBD2	many	TGTGCCAGCAGCTTAGGGGGGGGGGGAAACAATGAGCAGTTCTTC	CASSLGGGGNNEQFF
TRBV10-3	TRBJ2-3	TRBD1	many	TGTGCCATCAGTGATTTGAACAGGGGGCACGTGACAGATACGCAGTATTTT	CAISDLNRGHVTDTQYF
TRBV7-2	TRBJ2-5	.	.	TGTGCCAGCAGCTTAGATCAGACCCTCCGGGAGACCCAGTACTTC	CASSLDQTLRETQYF
TRBV5-1	TRBJ2-5	.	.	TGCGCCAGCAGCTTGGGGGACACGTACCAAGAGACCCAGTACTTC	CASSLGDTYQETQYF
TRBV25-1	TRBJ1-2	TRBD1	.	TGTGCCAGCAGTGATCGATCCGGGACAGGGGGTGGGGGCTATGGCTACACCTTC	CASSDRSGTGGGGYGYTF
TRBV14	TRBJ2-7	TRBD2	.	TGTGCCAGCAGCCCCCTCTTGAGAGCGGGAGGGCCGGGGGATCAGTACTTC	CASSPLLRAGGPGDQYF
TRBV5-1	TRBJ1-2	.	.	TGCGCCAGCAGCTCCCAGGATGCTGATGGCTACACCTTC	CASSSQDADGYTF
TRBV20-1	TRBJ2-4	.	.	TGCAGTGTTACGAGGTGGGTGGGAGTCAATCAGTACTTC	CSVTRWVGVNQYF
TRBV2	TRBJ1-2	.	once	TGTGCCAGCAGGGGGGCCCAGTCAGCCTATGGCTACACCTTC	CASRGAQSAYGYTF
TRBV7-9	TRBJ1-1	TRBD1	once	TGTGCCAGCAGCCTCGCACAGACAGGGGGCTCATTTGAAGCTTTCTTT	CASSLAQTGGSFEAFF
TRBV25-1	TRBJ1-5	.	many	TGTGCCAGCAGTGAGGGGGGCATTGGCAATCAGCCCCAGCATTTT	CASSEGGIGNQPQHF
TRBV15	TRBJ2-7	.	.	TGTGCCACCAGCGGGGGGACCGGGACTGGGTCCTACGAGCAGTACTTC	CATSGGTGTGSYEQYF
TRBV29-1	TRBJ1-2	TRBD1	.	TGCAGCGTTGAATCGGGACAGTCATATGGCTACACCTTC	CSVESGQSYGYTF
TRBV20-1	TRBJ2-1	TRBD1	few	TGCAGTGCTAGGGCAGGGGGTCGCCATGAGCAGTTCTTC	CSARAGGRHEQFF
TRBV6-5	TRBJ2-4	TRBD2	few	TGTGCCAGCAGTTACTCAGGACTAGCGGGAGAAAGAGCGAAAAACATTCAGTACTTC	CASSYSGLAGERAKNIQYF
TRBV6-1	TRBJ1-2	.	many	TGTGCCAGCAGTCGACAAGGGGTTTCCCAGAGCTATGGCTACACCTTC	CASSRQGVSQSYGYTF
TRBV10-2	TRBJ2-1	.	few	TGCGCCAGCAGTACTGGGGGGAGTTTAGGCAATGAGCAGTTCTTC	CASSTGGSLGNEQFF
TRBV20-1	TRBJ2-7	.	few	TGCAGTGTGGGACGCCTCAGGGCCAAGCAGTACTTC	CSVGRLRAKQYF
TRBV7-9	TRBJ2-1	.	many	TGTGCCAGCAGCTTGACAGCGGACAATGAGCAGTTCTTC	CASSLTADNEQFF
TRBV20-1	TRBJ2-7	.	.	TGCAGTGCTAGAGTCCTCGGAGGGGGACCGGGACAGAACCCCTACGAGCAGTACTTC	CSARVLGGGPGQNPYEQYF
TRBV27	TRBJ1-5	.	.	TGTGCCAGCAGTAAAACACAAGAATTTAGCAATCAGCCCCAGCATTTT	CASSKTQEFSNQPQHF
TRBV15	TRBJ2-7	.	few	TGTGCCACCAGCAGAGCCCACGGGACTTCCCTGGGGGAGCAGTACTTC	CATSRAHGTSLGEQYF
TRBV5-6	TRBJ1-5	.	.	TGTGCCAGCAGCTTGGCGGGGTCAAGCAATCAGCCCCAGCATTTT	CASSLAGSSNQPQHF
TRBV20-1	TRBJ2-7	.	few	TGCAGTGCCTTGAGCTACGCCTACGAGCAGTACTTC	CSALSYAYEQYF
TRBV2	TRBJ2-7	.	.	TGTGCCAGCAGCTTGGGACTGGCGGGAATTTACGAGCAGTACTTC	CASSLGLAGIYEQYF
TRBV10-3	TRBJ1-4	.	.	TGTGCCATCAGTGCGAGGGCCCAGGGAAATGAAAAACTGTTTTTT	CAISARAQGNEKLFF
TRBV19	TRBJ2-7	.	few	TGTGCCAGTAGTAGCGGGCTGAGCTCCTACGAGCAGTACTTC	CASSSGLSSYEQYF
TRBV15	TRBJ2-7	.	.	TGTGCCACCAGCAGAGAGGGGCTAAGCTCCTACGAGCAGTACTTC	CATSREGLSSYEQYF
TRBV20-1	TRBJ2-5	TRBD2	.	TGCAGTGCCGGTCCCGTGACAGCGGGGGCTCAAGAGACCCAGTACTTC	CSAGPVTAGAQETQYF
TRBV4-2	TRBJ2-7	.	many	TGTGCCAGCAGCCAAGGTGGGGGTAGGTACGAGCAGTACTTC	CASSQGGGRYEQYF
TRBV14	TRBJ2-1	.	.	TGTGCCAGCAGCTCGAATAGGGAGAAGAATGAGCAGTTCTTC	CASSSNREKNEQFF
TRBV19	TRBJ2-2	.	.	TGTGCCAGTAGTATAGCTCGGCAGCTGACCGGGGAGCTGTTTTTT	CASSIARQLTGELFF
TRBV7-2	TRBJ2-5	TRBD2	.	TGTGCCAGCAGCTGGGGACTAGCGGGAGCACTTACATTAAAGACCCAGTACTTC	CASSWGLAGALTLKTQYF
TRBV12-3/TRBV12-4	TRBJ1-2	TRBD1	many	TGTGCCAGCAGTGACAGGGGCGACTATGGCTACACCTTC	CASSDRGDYGYTF
TRBV19	TRBJ1-1	TRBD1	many	TGTGCCAGTAGTAACAGGGGATTGACTGAAGCTTTCTTT	CASSNRGLTEAFF
TRBV6-4	TRBJ2-1	.	.	TGTGCCAGCAGTGTATGGACTGGCTACAATGAGCAGTTCTTC	CASSVWTGYNEQFF
TRBV28	TRBJ2-3	TRBD2	many	TGTGCCAGCAGTGGGGCGGAAGCGGGGGTCACAGATACGCAGTATTTT	CASSGAEAGVTDTQYF
TRBV14	TRBJ2-5	TRBD1	.	TGTGCCAGCAGCCCCCTCGGACAGGAAGAGACCCAGTACTTC	CASSPLGQEETQYF
TRBV2	TRBJ2-1	TRBD2	.	TGTGCCAGCAGAGAAGGGACTAGCAGCCACAATGAGCAGTTCTTC	CASREGTSSHNEQFF
TRBV4-1	TRBJ1-1	TRBD1	many	TGCGCCAGCAGCCAATCGACAGGGGGAACTGAAGCTTTCTTT	CASSQSTGGTEAFF
TRBV7-2	TRBJ2-7	.	few	TGTGCCAGCAGCTTAGGTGGCAGCACGGGGCAGTACTTC	CASSLGGSTGQYF
TRBV5-8	TRBJ2-7	.	.	TGTGCCAGCAGCCCCTTTCGGAGCGAGCAGTACTTC	CASSPFRSEQYF
TRBV19	TRBJ1-6	.	many	TGTGCCAGTACCTCACGCGAAAAGGGGTATAATTCACCCCTCCACTTT	CASTSREKGYNSPLHF
TRBV7-9	TRBJ2-1	TRBD2	many	TGTGCCAGCAGCCCGAAGTTGACTAGCGGGAGGACCTACAATGAGCAGTTCTTC	CASSPKLTSGRTYNEQFF
TRBV7-3	TRBJ2-5	TRBD1	.	TGTGCCAGCAGCTTCACTCCCGGGACAGGGGAGACCCAGTACTTC	CASSFTPGTGETQYF
TRBV7-2	TRBJ1-6	.	many	TGTGCCAGCAGCTTAGAGCAACCCGGAGGTTCACCCCTCCACTTT	CASSLEQPGGSPLHF
TRBV6-5	TRBJ2-5	TRBD1	few	TGTGCCAGCAGCCCGTGGACAGGGGAGGAGACCCAGTACTTC	CASSPWTGEETQYF
TRBV7-3	TRBJ1-2	.	.	TGTGCCAGCGGCAATCAGGACAACTATGGCTACACCTTC	CASGNQDNYGYTF
TRBV11-2	TRBJ2-7	.	.	TGTGCCAGCGGCTTAGGAAGGGCCCACGAGCAGTACTTC	CASGLGRAHEQYF
TRBV2	TRBJ1-6	TRBD1	.	TGTGCCAGCAGTGAAACCTGGACAGGGGACTATAATTCACCCCTCCACTTT	CASSETWTGDYNSPLHF
TRBV6-6	TRBJ2-5	TRBD2	many	TGTGCCAGCAGAACTAGCGCCCAGGAGACCCAGTACTTC	CASRTSAQETQYF
TRBV29-1	TRBJ1-3	TRBD1	.	TGCAGCGTTGGCGGACAGGCCCTCTCTGGAAACACCATATATTTT	CSVGGQALSGNTIYF